Listed here is a single T cell receptor (beta chain). Its specificity is not known. Unique molecular identifiers featured in how the TCRbeta library was prepared. TCRdb reprocessed the PCR reads via MiXCR and lists one record per CDR3 protein. The sample records around 200,000 distinct CDR3 sequences, approximately 17% being singletons. This sample stems from a study of T-cell reconstitution after alpha-beta-depleted transplantation in children. Germline values: CDR1 DFQATT, CDR2 SNEGSKA (reference sequence). V shed 1 base and J shed 9 bases, with 19 bases lying between them. This CDR3 is 15 amino acids long. General study findings and limits: Expanded clones from the graft, numbering several hundred, reportedly supplied alpha-beta T cells about two months after transplant. Some patients showed high day-60 TCRbeta diversity, which derived from surviving recipient T cells and thymic progenitors. One year after transplant, T-cell counts and diversity came mostly from newly produced T cells.

The V and J genes are TRBV20-1 and TRBJ2-1; D uncertain. The clonotype was recovered from a male patient aged 2 to 10 who had a stem cell transplant for acute lymphoblastic leukemia, so the T cells may come from the graft donor. The sequences come from PBMCs, mostly from graft donor cells, collected 360 days after TCRalphabeta/CD19-depleted stem cell transplant. The chain's CDR3 is CSARVTSPLTSEQFF. The DNA for the CDR3 is TGCAGTGCTAGAGTAACAAGCCCATTGACAAGTGAGCAGTTCTTC.